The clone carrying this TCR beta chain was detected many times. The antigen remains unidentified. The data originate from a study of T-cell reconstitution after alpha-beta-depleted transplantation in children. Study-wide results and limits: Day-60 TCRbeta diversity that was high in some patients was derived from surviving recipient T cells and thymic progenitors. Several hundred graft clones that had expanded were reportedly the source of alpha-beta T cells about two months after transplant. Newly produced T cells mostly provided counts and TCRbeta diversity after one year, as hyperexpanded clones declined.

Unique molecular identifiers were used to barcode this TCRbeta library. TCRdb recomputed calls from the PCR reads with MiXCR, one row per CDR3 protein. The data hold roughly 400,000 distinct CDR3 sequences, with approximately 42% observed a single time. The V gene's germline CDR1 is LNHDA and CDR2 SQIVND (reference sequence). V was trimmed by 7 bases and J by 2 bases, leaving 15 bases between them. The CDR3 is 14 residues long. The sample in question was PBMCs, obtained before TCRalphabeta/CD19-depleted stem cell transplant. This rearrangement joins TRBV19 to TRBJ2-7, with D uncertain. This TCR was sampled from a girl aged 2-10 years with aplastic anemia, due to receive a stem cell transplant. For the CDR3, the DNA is TGTGCCAGTACCCCAGACGGGTTGACCTACGAGCAGTACTTC. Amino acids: CASTPDGLTYEQYF.